This T cell receptor (beta chain) was retrieved from a study of cytomegalovirus exposure and HLA in healthy donors. Study-wide context: Findings of an earlier analysis included some 120 million unique TCR beta sequences from 200 million or so T cells. The study, taken as a whole, reports: Both high specificity and high sensitivity reportedly marked the classifier's diagnosis of cytomegalovirus status. Three of the chains that were CMV-associated were confirmed in vitro to be specific for CMV antigens. The authors later found HLA-associated TCR beta chains more clonally expanded than equally common others.

Primers for the PCR totalled 60 Vbeta and 13 Jbeta. Assay used: immunoSEQ multiplex PCR; TCRdb lists only in-frame clones, some missing. The sample has more than 55,000 clones, roughly 74% seen once. Points on this clone: Its antigen is currently unknown.

Germline V CDR1 and CDR2: SGHAT, FQNNGV. This CDR3 is built from 14 residues. The germline V and J ends were trimmed by 4 bases and 6 bases, with 13 bases remaining between them. The receptor was isolated from a woman aged 60-75 years in good health and CMV-seropositive. This rearrangement joins TRBV11-2 to TRBJ1-5; TRBD1 is a possible D gene (6 bases). The source material was PBMCs. The CDR3 bases are TGTGCCAGCAGCTCCAACAGGGAGGGTCAGCCCCAGCATTTT. It is translated as CASSSNREGQPQHF.